This TCR beta chain stems from a study of a mutant IDH1 vaccine in newly diagnosed glioma. Looking at the study overall: Following radiotherapy alone, or alongside temozolomide cycles, vaccination was started after an interval of 4-6 weeks. Visits designated V12 and V13 were conducted at weeks 35 and 47, respectively.

As to this clone: What it binds is not known.

The time point here: week 47, end of study. Vaccine doses each comprised 300 ug of mutant IDH1 20-mer peptide, with topical imiquimod. The study gave patients eight vaccinations in weeks 1, 3, 5, 7, 11, 15, 19, 23. Clones were sequenced by immunoSEQ multiplex PCR, and TCRdb holds only the in-frame ones, with some missing. The sample lists over 80,000 clones, roughly four fifths occurring once. V was pared by 6 bases and J by 0 bases, with 4 bases of the junction left unmatched. Germline V lookup: CDR1 SQVTM, CDR2 ANQGSEA. The CDR3 is 16 amino acids. The receptor was isolated from a man in his forties with glioma. Sequencing was performed on PBMCs, taken from a glioma patient whose treatment included an IDH1 peptide vaccine. The V and J genes are TRBV29-1 and TRBJ2-1; 14 positions agree with TRBD2. In DNA, the CDR3 is TGCAGCGTGAGGACTAGCGGGGGGAGCTCCTACAATGAGCAGTTCTTC. Amino acid sequence: CSVRTSGGSSYNEQFF.